The sample holds one count of the clone carrying this T cell receptor beta chain. Its antigen is not known. TCRdb's copy holds only in-frame clones and misses some; the assay was immunoSEQ multiplex PCR. The sample holds 150,000 or so clones, more than 80% seen once. Trimming took 5 bases from V and 2 from J; bases not matched to a gene: 8. The CDR3 spans 16 residues. Germline V CDR1 and CDR2: SEHNR, FQNEAQ (reference sequence). These data are taken from a study of T cell responses to AZD1222 COVID-19 vaccine. For the study at large: Analysis merged second doses at about 4 or about 12 weeks.

General study results and limits: Compared with day 0, the breadth and depth of the Spike-specific TCR repertoire rose significantly after two doses of AZD1222. Unmutated variant regions reportedly attract nearly half of all spike-specific TCRs. Donors, mostly white British, included more females; clonal diversity was possibly underestimated.

The chain recombines TRBV7-9 with TRBJ2-1, with TRBD1 identical over 8 bases. The sample here was peripheral blood, taken on day 0 of AZD1222 vaccination. This TCR was sampled from an adult in good health. The CDR3 region is CASSARQGPTYNEQFF. DNA of the CDR3: TGTGCCAGCAGCGCTAGACAGGGGCCAACCTACAATGAGCAGTTCTTC. The whole variable domain, filled in from reference TRBV7-9 and TRBJ2-1, reads DTGVSQNPRHKITKRGQNVTFRCDPISEHNRLYWYRQTLGQGPEFLTYFQNEAQLEKSRLLSDRFSAERPKGSFSTLEIQRTEQGDSAMYLCASSARQGPTYNEQFFGPGTRLTVL.